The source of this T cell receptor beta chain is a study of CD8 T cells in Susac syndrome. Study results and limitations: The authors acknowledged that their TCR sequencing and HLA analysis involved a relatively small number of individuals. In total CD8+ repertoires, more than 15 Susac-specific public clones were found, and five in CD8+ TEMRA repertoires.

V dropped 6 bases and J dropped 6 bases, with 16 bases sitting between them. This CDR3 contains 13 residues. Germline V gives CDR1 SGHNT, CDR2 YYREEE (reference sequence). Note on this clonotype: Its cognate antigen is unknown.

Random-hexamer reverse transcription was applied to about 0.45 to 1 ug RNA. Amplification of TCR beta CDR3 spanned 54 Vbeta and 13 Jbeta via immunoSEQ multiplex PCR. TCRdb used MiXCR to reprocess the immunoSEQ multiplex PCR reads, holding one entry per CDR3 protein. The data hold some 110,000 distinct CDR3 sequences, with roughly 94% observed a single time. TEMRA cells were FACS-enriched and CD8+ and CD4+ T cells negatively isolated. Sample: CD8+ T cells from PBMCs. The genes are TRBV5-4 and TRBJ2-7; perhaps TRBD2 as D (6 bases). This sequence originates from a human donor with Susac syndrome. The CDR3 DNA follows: TGTGCCAGCACCATGGGGCAGGGAGGCGAGCAGTACTTC. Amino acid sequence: CASTMGQGGEQYF.